This TCR beta chain was captured in a study of blood T cells in healthy people across ages (dated by TCRdb to the mid-2010s). Context from the whole study: Template switching captured roughly one uniquely barcoded TCR beta cDNA molecule per two T cells in model experiments. Using deep sequencing normalized with unique cDNA molecular identifiers, the study measured how TCR beta repertoire diversity changes with age. The donors were divided into four age groups: young (average around 16 years), middle-aged (almost 40), aged (roughly 60) and long-lived (roughly 82). To avoid experimental bias, donors of different ages were randomly spread across the sequencing lanes. Using the same blood draw, the study looked at two additional independent replicas of 1 million unique cDNA reads for two donors, one aged 18 to 30 and the other aged 80 or older. Study-wide findings and limitations: Since profiling was done on bulk unsorted PBMCs, naive and antigen-experienced compartments could not be conclusively compared. Because donor CMV infection status was unknown, age-related changes in expanded clonotypes were potentially confounded. Compared with the aged group, the long-lived group had more naive CD4+ T cells, fewer expanded clones and increased TCR diversity, suggesting age selection. As age increased, observed TCR beta diversity per million T cells dropped in a roughly linear way, and a significant reduction was already evident by age 40. Estimates of total diversity based on one million sequenced T cells were regarded as lower bounds and as underestimates. There was a strong correlation between observed TCR beta diversity and the percentage of naive T cells measured by flow cytometry.

Points on this clonotype: Its antigen remains undetermined. Relative to the germline gene, one junction end is altered; a read error may explain this.

Donors were 35 to 40 systemically healthy Caucasian individuals from Russia aged 6 to 90 years. Each donor gave around 9.5 milliliters of peripheral blood, collected into EDTA-treated Vacutainer tubes. Ficoll-Paque density-gradient centrifugation was used to isolate PBMCs, with at least 7 million obtained per sample. Total RNA, at least 5.5 micrograms per sample, was extracted from PBMCs with Trizol reagent. For every donor, an aliquot of PBMCs went through flow cytometry to measure the percentages of naive CD45RAhigh/CD27high T cells. The library relied on 5' RACE. The sample was run on an Illumina HiSeq 2500. A second roughly 6 to 12 cycle PCR used a sample-barcoded 5' primer and a J-beta primer mix. A unique molecular identifier was introduced onto each TCR beta cDNA molecule by a template-switch 5' adaptor carrying 12 random nucleotides. Each sample yielded at least 3 million CDR3-containing paired-end reads. First-strand cDNA synthesis was performed from all RNA using the Mint cDNA synthesis kit, with priming by a TRBC-specific oligonucleotide. After uracil-DNA glycosylase treatment, a first 18-cycle PCR used universal primers M1SS and BC2_uni_R on all cDNA. The original methods were these. For normalization, 1 million high-quality reads were randomly selected from each sample, with every read carrying a distinct molecular identifier. Reads with shared molecular identifiers were discarded instead of being binned into consensus sequences. MiTCR, run with a Q25 quality threshold and the strictest error-elimination algorithm, handled CDR3 identification, clonotype clustering and error correction. A nonparametric unseen species model with Euler transformation was used to estimate lower-bound total TCR beta diversity. In TCRdb, the public reads were trimmed at Q25 with fastp and aligned with MiXCR, with productive beta chains retained. Rows merge per CDR3 protein into single entries with the most common DNA and genes. What appears here as the V and J calls and clone size reflects TCRdb's work, not the paper's. The sample data list some 1.4 million distinct CDR3 sequences, and approximately 38% of these were observed just once. The top ten constitute roughly 7.9% of the sample.

The source of this sequence is a woman under 30 in good health. Input material: blood.

The sequenced DNA: TGTGCTAGTGGTTTGGTAAAGGGATGGGGCTACGGGCAGTACTTC. It translates to CASGLVKGWGYGQYF. Here the chain combines TRBV12-5 and TRBJ2-7; the D gene is perhaps TRBD1, from 5 matching bases. Including the terminal cysteine and phenylalanine, the CDR3 comprises 15 residues. Solely the CDR3 DNA is kept, with 45 bases framed from the first base. According to the germline V gene, CDR1 reads LGHNT and CDR2 reads FRNRAP.